This T cell receptor beta chain was recovered during a study of T cells in Graves' hyperthyroidism and ophthalmopathy. The wider study: Peripheral blood was drawn at first diagnosis, prior to all treatment.

This clonotype has more than one count but fewer than ten. Its antigen is undetermined. Study-level points and caveats: Blood samples included most of the expanded thyroid clonotypes exceeding 0.001.

Amplification yielded TCR beta CDR3 regions, with RNA transcripts as the source. The HTBI primer set drove a first-round RT-PCR of the TCR CDR3. Via MiXCR, TCRdb re-called the multiplex PCR reads, giving one row per CDR3 protein. The repertoire consists of more than 300,000 distinct CDR3 sequences, with 15% to 20% occurring once and the leading ten covering 40%. Disease lasting under 3 months, a NOSPECS grade of at least 4, and a Clinical Activity Score of at least 3 were features of the ophthalmopathy patients. The CDR3 loop spans 15 amino acids. With V trimmed by 2 bases and J by 3 bases, 3 bases remained unmatched. CDR1 and CDR2 from the germline V gene are MNHEY and SVGAGI.

The J gene is TRBJ2-3, the V gene TRBV6-5; 9 bases map to TRBD1. The sequenced sample consisted of blood. The receptor comes from a man aged 18-30 years with Graves' ophthalmopathy. The CDR3 reads CASSYPGQGTDTQYF. For the CDR3, the DNA is TGTGCCAGCAGTTACCCTGGACAGGGGACAGATACGCAGTATTTT.